This T cell receptor beta chain comes out of a study of blood T cell repertoires in COVID-19. The sample holds one count of this clone. Symptom resolution, clearance, or two negative PCRs marked donors in Cohort 3 as recovered. Sequencing used immunoSEQ multiplex PCR; TCRdb keeps in-frame clones, though not all of them. The sample has approximately 300,000 clones, 86% seen once. The sample was PBMCs or T cells enriched from blood (not recorded which). The source of this sequence is a woman aged 18-29 years who had recovered from COVID-19.

The CDR3 loop is CSVVRIRDYMNTEAFF. The CDR3, as DNA: TGCAGCGTTGTACGAATTCGGGATTATATGAACACTGAAGCTTTCTTT. This rearrangement joins TRBV29-1 to TRBJ1-1; no clear D gene. CDR3 length: 16 amino acids. Deletions cut 4 bases from V and 0 bases from J, with 18 bases between. Looked up from germline, CDR1 is SQVTM and CDR2 is ANQGSEA. Variable domain in full (rest from reference TRBV29-1 and TRBJ1-1): SAVISQKPSRDICQRGTSLTIQCQVDSQVTMMFWYRQQPGQSLTLIATANQGSEATYESGFVIDKFPISRPNLTFSTLTVSNMSPEDSSIYLCSVVRIRDYMNTEAFFGQGTRLTVV.